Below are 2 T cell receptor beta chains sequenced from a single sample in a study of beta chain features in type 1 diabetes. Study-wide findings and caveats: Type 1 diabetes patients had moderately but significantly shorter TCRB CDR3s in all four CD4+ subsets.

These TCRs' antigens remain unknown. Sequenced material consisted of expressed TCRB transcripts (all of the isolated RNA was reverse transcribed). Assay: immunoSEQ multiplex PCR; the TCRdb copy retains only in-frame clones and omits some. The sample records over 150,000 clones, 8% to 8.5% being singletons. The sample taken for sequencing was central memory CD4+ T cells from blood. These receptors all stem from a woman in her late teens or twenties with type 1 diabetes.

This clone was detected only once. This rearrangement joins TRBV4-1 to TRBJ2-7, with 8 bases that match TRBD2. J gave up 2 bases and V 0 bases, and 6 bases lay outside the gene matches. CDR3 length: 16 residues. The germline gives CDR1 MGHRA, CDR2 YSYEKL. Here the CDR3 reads CASSQDWREVTYEQYF. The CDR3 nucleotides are TGCGCCAGCAGCCAAGATTGGCGGGAGGTCACCTACGAGCAGTACTTC.

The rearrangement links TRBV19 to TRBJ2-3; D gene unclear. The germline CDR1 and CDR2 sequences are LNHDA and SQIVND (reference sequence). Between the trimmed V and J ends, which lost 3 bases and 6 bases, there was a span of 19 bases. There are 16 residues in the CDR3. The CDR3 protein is CASSMNPAQPPDTQYF. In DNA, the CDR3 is TGTGCCAGTAGTATGAACCCCGCACAGCCCCCCGATACGCAGTATTTT. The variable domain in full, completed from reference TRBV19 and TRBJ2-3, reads DGGITQSPKYLFRKEGQNVTLSCEQNLNHDAMYWYRQDPGQGLRLIYYSQIVNDFQKGDIAEGYSVSREKKESFPLTVTSAQKNPTAFYLCASSMNPAQPPDTQYFGPGTRLTVL.